These T cell receptor beta chains were read from a single sample in a study of cytomegalovirus exposure and HLA in healthy donors. TCRdb's table, derived via immunoSEQ multiplex PCR, lists solely in-frame clones and lacks some. Here the sample spans 190,000 or so clones, approximately 85% being singletons. Sequencing was performed on PBMCs. The receptors here all came from a girl aged 5-17 years in good health and CMV-seropositive. CDR3s include the opening cysteine and the closing phenylalanine or tryptophan. Each record gives: clone size, V gene, J gene, D gene, CDR3 DNA, CDR3 protein. A D gene is named only where the DNA matches it firmly. Clone size is given for some rows only: seen once, a few or many times, or a class if the clone is expanded.

abundance: -
v_gene: TRBV7-2
j_gene: TRBJ1-2
d_gene: TRBD1
CDR3nt: TGTGCCAGCAGCTTAGCTGGACAGGCGACCTATGGCTACACCTTC
CDR3aa: CASSLAGQATYGYTF

abundance: -
v_gene: TRBV14
j_gene: TRBJ2-7
d_gene: -
CDR3nt: TGTGCCAGCAGCCAAGGTGGCAGGGCGTGGGAGCAGTACTTC
CDR3aa: CASSQGGRAWEQYF

abundance: -
v_gene: TRBV2
j_gene: TRBJ1-1
d_gene: TRBD1
CDR3nt: TGTGCCAGCAGGAGGGGGCCGCTCCCCATGAACACTGAAGCTTTCTTT
CDR3aa: CASRRGPLPMNTEAFF

abundance: once
v_gene: TRBV5-6
j_gene: TRBJ2-5
d_gene: -
CDR3nt: TGTGCCAGCAGCTTCGGGCAAGAGACCCAGTACTTC
CDR3aa: CASSFGQETQYF

abundance: -
v_gene: TRBV19
j_gene: TRBJ2-3
d_gene: TRBD1
CDR3nt: TGTGCCAGCCGGACAGGATTAGCAGATACGCAGTATTTT
CDR3aa: CASRTGLADTQYF

abundance: -
v_gene: TRBV7-2
j_gene: TRBJ1-1
d_gene: TRBD1
CDR3nt: TGTGCCAGCAGCTTAACCCCCTCAGGGGGCGCGTCTGAAGCTTTCTTT
CDR3aa: CASSLTPSGGASEAFF

abundance: -
v_gene: TRBV18
j_gene: TRBJ1-5
d_gene: -
CDR3nt: TGTGCCAGCTCACTTCCTAATCAGCCCCAGCATTTT
CDR3aa: CASSLPNQPQHF

abundance: many
v_gene: TRBV6-4
j_gene: TRBJ2-3
d_gene: TRBD1
CDR3nt: TGTGCCAGCAGTGACTCGCAGGGGGCACCAGATACGCAGTATTTT
CDR3aa: CASSDSQGAPDTQYF

abundance: -
v_gene: TRBV6-1
j_gene: TRBJ2-1
d_gene: TRBD2
CDR3nt: TGTGCCAGCACCGTGGGCGGGGGTACCTACAATGAGCAGTTCTTC
CDR3aa: CASTVGGGTYNEQFF

abundance: once
v_gene: TRBV7-2
j_gene: TRBJ2-7
d_gene: -
CDR3nt: TGTGCCAGCAGCTTAGCCGGCTCCTACGAGCAGTACTTC
CDR3aa: CASSLAGSYEQYF

abundance: -
v_gene: TRBV2
j_gene: TRBJ2-1
d_gene: TRBD2
CDR3nt: TGTGCCAGCCCCTTAGGGAGGGGCTCCTACAATGAGCAGTTCTTC
CDR3aa: CASPLGRGSYNEQFF

abundance: -
v_gene: TRBV7-4
j_gene: TRBJ1-1
d_gene: -
CDR3nt: TGTGCCAGCAGCTTAGCCGGGGACACTGAAGCTTTCTTT
CDR3aa: CASSLAGDTEAFF

abundance: once
v_gene: TRBV7-8
j_gene: TRBJ1-1
d_gene: -
CDR3nt: TGTGCCAGCAGCTTAGATGCGTGGACTGAAGCTTTCTTT
CDR3aa: CASSLDAWTEAFF

abundance: -
v_gene: TRBV2
j_gene: TRBJ1-5
d_gene: -
CDR3nt: TGTGCCAGCAGTGCCCTGCAGGATTATCAGCCCCAGCATTTT
CDR3aa: CASSALQDYQPQHF

abundance: -
v_gene: TRBV6-6
j_gene: TRBJ2-7
d_gene: -
CDR3nt: TGTGCCAGCAGTGAGCCCTACGAGCAGTACTTC
CDR3aa: CASSEPYEQYF

abundance: -
v_gene: TRBV30
j_gene: TRBJ1-2
d_gene: -
CDR3nt: TGTGCCTGGAGTAGGGAGTCATGGTATGGCTACACCTTC
CDR3aa: CAWSRESWYGYTF

abundance: -
v_gene: TRBV19
j_gene: TRBJ2-3
d_gene: TRBD2
CDR3nt: TGTGCCAGTAGTAGGACTAGCGGGGGCACAGATACGCAGTATTTT
CDR3aa: CASSRTSGGTDTQYF

abundance: few
v_gene: TRBV28
j_gene: TRBJ2-2
d_gene: TRBD2
CDR3nt: TGTGCCAGCTCACCCATTCCCCTAGCGGGGGCAGCGAACACCGGGGAGCTGTTTTTT
CDR3aa: CASSPIPLAGAANTGELFF

abundance: -
v_gene: TRBV29-1
j_gene: TRBJ2-2
d_gene: TRBD1
CDR3nt: TGCAGCGTTTCGGTGGGGACAGCGAACACCGGGGAGCTGTTTTTT
CDR3aa: CSVSVGTANTGELFF

abundance: -
v_gene: TRBV2
j_gene: TRBJ2-5
d_gene: -
CDR3nt: TGTGCCAGCAGTACCGTATCAGTCGAGACCCAGTACTTC
CDR3aa: CASSTVSVETQYF

abundance: -
v_gene: TRBV7-9
j_gene: TRBJ1-3
d_gene: -
CDR3nt: TGTGCCGGCCGATCTTCGGACAGTGACTTCCAAAATCGAGGGAACACCATATATTTT
CDR3aa: CAGRSSDSDFQNRGNTIYF

abundance: -
v_gene: TRBV27
j_gene: TRBJ2-7
d_gene: -
CDR3nt: TGTGCCAGCAGTCCCGGGACTCCCTACGAGCAGTACTTC
CDR3aa: CASSPGTPYEQYF

abundance: once
v_gene: TRBV7-2
j_gene: TRBJ1-6
d_gene: TRBD1
CDR3nt: TGTGCCAGCAGCTTAGAGACAGGGCGTATGTCACCCCTCCACTTT
CDR3aa: CASSLETGRMSPLHF